One sample yielded the 23 T cell receptor beta chains listed below, sequenced in a study of shared T cell receptors in the human thymus. Clones were sequenced by immunoSEQ multiplex PCR, and TCRdb holds only the in-frame ones, with some missing. The sample includes 700,000 or so clones, 75% to 90% of them seen just once. This sample was also put to use in a study of human thymus T cells.

Sequenced material: thymocytes. The source of these receptors is a girl less than two years old with a congenital heart defect.

The V call is TRBV15, the J call TRBJ1-4; TRBD1 aligns across 8 bases. The V gene end was trimmed by 2 bases and the J gene end by 6 bases; junction bases not matched to a gene: 17. CDR1 and CDR2 from the germline V gene are LNHNV and YYDKDF (reference sequence). There are 19 residues in the CDR3. The chain's CDR3 is CATSRSPISPTGVHEKLFF. The CDR3 coding sequence is TGTGCCACCAGCAGATCACCAATCTCCCCGACAGGGGTTCATGAAAAACTGTTTTTT.

The chain employs TRBV7-9 and TRBJ2-7; 9 bases align to TRBD2. The CDR3 loop spans 19 amino acids. Germline CDR1 and CDR2: SEHNR and FQNEAQ (reference sequence). Trimming removed 1 base from V and 5 bases from J; junction bases left unmatched: 18. Written as DNA, the CDR3 is TGTGCCAGCAGCTTAGGGCGACATCAAGGCGGCGGGGGGGTCCACGAGCAGTACTTC. It translates to CASSLGRHQGGGGVHEQYF.

The chain uses TRBV11-1 and TRBJ2-5; D possibly corresponds to TRBD2 (5 bases). V was cut by 3 bases and J by 5 bases, with 7 bases left in between. The germline V gene has CDR1 SGHAT and CDR2 FQDESV (reference sequence). The CDR3 contains 12 residues. CDR3 nucleotide sequence: TGTGCCAGCAGCTTGGAGGTGGAGACCCAGTACTTC. Residues: CASSLEVETQYF. Full variable domain (rest looked up from reference TRBV11-1 and TRBJ2-5): EAEVAQSPRYKITEKSQAVAFWCDPISGHATLYWYRQILGQGPELLVQFQDESVVDDSQLPKDRFSAERLKGVDSTLKIQPAELGDSAMYLCASSLEVETQYFGPGTRLLVL.

This chain uses TRBV6-1 with TRBJ1-6, with D hard to call. V lost 6 bases to trimming and J lost 7 bases, with 13 bases between them. CDR1 and CDR2 from the germline V gene are MNHNS and SASEGT. The CDR3 contains 14 residues. CDR3 DNA sequence: TGTGCCAGCAGCCCGACTTGCACCAATTCACCCCTCCACTTT. This encodes CASSPTCTNSPLHF.

This chain's CDR3 is CATSIRSRPNNEQFF. CDR3 DNA: TGTGCCACCAGCATCCGGTCCAGGCCTAACAATGAGCAGTTCTTC. The chain uses TRBV15 and TRBJ2-1; no clear D. The germline V and J ends were trimmed by 4 bases and 5 bases, with 15 bases remaining between them. CDR3 length: 15 amino acids. Germline V gives CDR1 LNHNV, CDR2 YYDKDF (reference sequence). The variable domain in full, completed from reference TRBV15 and TRBJ2-1, reads DAMVIQNPRYQVTQFGKPVTLSCSQTLNHNVMYWYQQKSSQAPKLLFHYYDKDFNNEADTPDNFQSRRPNTSFCFLDIRSPGLGDTAMYLCATSIRSRPNNEQFFGPGTRLTVL.

The chain employs TRBV6-1 and TRBJ1-2; 7 positions match TRBD1. The CDR3 is 16 amino acids. Germline CDR1 MNHNS, CDR2 SASEGT. J gave up 0 bases and V 2 bases, and 6 bases lay outside the gene matches. CDR3 DNA: TGTGCCAGCAGTGAACGCGGGGACAGAGCTAACTATGGCTACACCTTC. As protein: CASSERGDRANYGYTF.

The V gene is TRBV11-2, the J gene TRBJ1-1; D not certain. The V and J ends lost 5 bases and 5 bases respectively, with 18 bases between them. This CDR3 spans 15 amino acids. The germline V gene encodes CDR1 SGHAT and CDR2 FQNNGV. CDR3 sequence reads: CASSLPTATGTEAFF. CDR3 coding DNA: TGTGCCAGCAGCCTACCGACTGCGACGGGGACTGAAGCTTTCTTT.

V gene TRBV10-3 combines with J gene TRBJ2-5; the match to TRBD1 covers 7 bases. V shed 2 bases, J shed 1 base, and the junction held 1 base outside the gene matches. CDR3 length: 14 amino acids. Germline assignment: CDR1 ENHRY and CDR2 SYGVKD. Written as DNA, the CDR3 is TGTGCCATCAGTGAGAGACAGGGCCAAGAGACCCAGTACTTC. Its protein product is CAISERQGQETQYF.

This clone appeared once. The chain carries TRBV13 and TRBJ1-1; the match to TRBD1 covers 7 bases. J gave up 5 bases and V 5 bases, and 8 bases lay outside the gene matches. Looked up from germline, CDR1 is PRHDT and CDR2 is FYEKMQ (reference sequence). This CDR3 is built from 14 residues. The CDR3 DNA follows: TGTGCCAGCAGCACCGGCAGGGGGTATACTGAAGCTTTCTTT. Encoded protein: CASSTGRGYTEAFF.

V is TRBV7-8 and J is TRBJ1-6; 7 bases fit TRBD1. The CDR3 is made up of 15 amino acids. The germline CDR1 and CDR2 sequences are SGHVS and FQNEAQ. Trimming removed 5 bases from V and 8 bases from J; junction bases left unmatched: 9. CDR3 nucleotides: TGTGCCAGCAGCCCCCGGACAGGCCTCTATTCACCCCTCCACTTT. Protein product: CASSPRTGLYSPLHF. The complete variable domain, with remaining parts taken from reference TRBV7-8 and TRBJ1-6, reads GAGVSQSPRYKVAKRGQDVALRCDPISGHVSLFWYQQALGQGPEFLTYFQNEAQLDKSGLPSDRFFAERPEGSVSTLKIQRTQQEDSAVYLCASSPRTGLYSPLHFGNGTRLTVT.

This rearrangement joins TRBV7-6 to TRBJ2-2; TRBD2 aligns across 11 bases. Per the germline V gene, CDR1 is SGHVS and CDR2 is FNYEAQ. The CDR3 covers 21 residues. V shed 1 base and J 6 bases; nucleotides not matched to a gene: 19. The CDR3 DNA reads TGTGCCAGCAGCTTAGGCCTCGTAGCGGGGGGGCCTTTGGTCGACGCCGGGGAGCTGTTTTTT. Protein sequence: CASSLGLVAGGPLVDAGELFF.

The gene calls are TRBV12-5 and TRBJ1-1, with D possibly matching TRBD1 (5 bases). Trimming shortened V by 0 bases and J by 4 bases, and 9 bases separated the two germline ends. CDR1 and CDR2 (germline): LGHNT, FRNRAP. The CDR3 totals 14 residues. CDR3 sequence reads: CASGLVWGGTEAFF. The DNA of the CDR3 is TGTGCTAGTGGTTTGGTATGGGGGGGCACTGAAGCTTTCTTT. Supplemented by reference TRBV12-5 and TRBJ1-1, the full variable domain reads DARVTQTPRHKVTEMGQEVTMRCQPILGHNTVFWYRQTMMQGLELLAYFRNRAPLDDSGMPKDRFSAEMPDATLATLKIQPSEPRDSAVYFCASGLVWGGTEAFFGQGTRLTVV.

The chain uses TRBV27 and TRBJ1-3; D is ambiguous. CDR3 size: 13 residues. Germline values: CDR1 MNHEY, CDR2 SMNVEV (reference sequence). Between the trimmed V and J ends, which lost 4 bases and 2 bases, there was a span of 6 bases. In nucleotides, the CDR3 is TGTGCCAGCAGTTACACAGCTGGAAACACCATATATTTT. Translating it yields CASSYTAGNTIYF.

This clone showed up just once. The chain couples TRBV20-1 to TRBJ2-7, with no clear D. V gave up 6 bases and J gave up 12 bases, with 18 bases separating them. CDR1 and CDR2 (germline): DFQATT, SNEGSKA (reference sequence). The CDR3 sequence is 11 residues long. The CDR3 reads CSAIRGTLPYF. In DNA form, the CDR3 reads TGCAGTGCGATCCGTGGCACCCTGCCGTACTTC.

The rearrangement links TRBV6-6 to TRBJ1-1; D is unresolved. Trimming took 6 bases from V and 3 from J, leaving 14 bases between them. The CDR3 is 14 residues long. Germline values: CDR1 MNHNY, CDR2 SVGAGI (reference sequence). The CDR3 loop reads CASRYRAGDTEAFF. The CDR3 coding sequence is TGTGCCAGCAGGTACAGAGCCGGGGACACTGAAGCTTTCTTT.

This CDR3 is CASSLWTGLQYEQYF. CDR3 nucleotides: TGTGCCAGCAGCCTGTGGACAGGCCTACAATACGAGCAGTACTTC. The chain joins TRBV7-2 to TRBJ2-7, with 7 bases fitting TRBD1. J lost 4 bases, V lost 5 bases, and 11 bases had no gene match. Germline V gives CDR1 SGHTA, CDR2 FQGNSA. This CDR3 comprises 15 residues.

Regarding this clone: The conserved final phenylalanine or tryptophan is absent from the CDR3, which likely points to a read error. No DNA is shown, since the ends of the CDR3 on it are uncertain; the CDR3 is the one TCRdb lists. The CDR3 sequence is CASSSNGQGGLKPPA. The chain uses TRBV5-8 and TRBJ2-7; the table's D call, TRBD1, was not checked against the DNA. The CDR3 spans 15 residues, counting both ends. The germline CDR1 and CDR2 sequences are SGHTS and YDEGEE.

The chain couples TRBV27 to TRBJ1-2; the match to TRBD1 covers 10 bases. V lost 6 bases to trimming and J lost 8 bases; unmatched junction nucleotides: 3. The CDR3 is made up of 12 amino acids. CDR1 is MNHEY, CDR2 SMNVEV, per germline (reference sequence). The CDR3 here is CASSLTGGGYTF. In DNA form, the CDR3 reads TGTGCCAGCAGCCTGACAGGGGGCGGCTACACCTTC.

The V gene is TRBV6-1, the J gene TRBJ2-5; possibly TRBD2 for D (5 bases). The length of the CDR3 is 14 residues. Germline-derived CDR1 and CDR2 are MNHNS and SASEGT. V lost 3 bases and J 3 bases, leaving 11 bases between the germline ends. The CDR3 loop is CASSDPRGKETQYF. The CDR3 DNA is TGTGCCAGCAGTGACCCTCGAGGGAAAGAGACCCAGTACTTC.

J is TRBJ2-5 and V is TRBV5-1, with 10 nucleotides matching TRBD1. Germline loops: CDR1 SGHRS, CDR2 YFSETQ. This CDR3 is 15 amino acids long. Trimming cost V 0 bases and J 11 bases; bases outside gene matches: 10. The CDR3 sequence: CASSLGTGGLKEQYF. The CDR3 DNA follows: TGCGCCAGCAGCTTGGGGACAGGGGGGTTAAAGGAGCAGTACTTC.

The V and J genes are TRBV4-1 and TRBJ2-1, with no clear D. Between the trimmed V and J ends, which lost 0 bases and 5 bases, there was a span of 23 bases. CDR3 length equals 19 residues. Per the germline V gene, CDR1 is MGHRA and CDR2 is YSYEKL. CDR3 region: CASSQDVGRRFPTNNEQFF. CDR3 coding DNA: TGCGCCAGCAGCCAAGATGTCGGTCGCAGGTTCCCCACAAACAATGAGCAGTTCTTC.

In DNA, the CDR3 is TGCGCCAGCAGCCAAGATTGGGAACAGGGAAACTATGGCTACACCTTC. Translating it yields CASSQDWEQGNYGYTF. V gene TRBV4-1 combines with J gene TRBJ1-2, with D maybe TRBD1 (6 bases). Between the trimmed V and J ends, which lost 0 bases and 2 bases, there was a span of 13 bases. CDR1 and CDR2 (germline): MGHRA, YSYEKL. The CDR3 has 16 residues.

The chain couples TRBV5-1 to TRBJ2-3; TRBD2 aligns across 12 bases. The junction had 1 base not matched to a gene; V was cut back by 2 bases and J by 3 bases. CDR3 length: 15 amino acids. Germline V gives CDR1 SGHRS, CDR2 YFSETQ. The CDR3 nucleotides are TGCGCCAGCAGCTTAACTAGCGGGGGGACAGATACGCAGTATTTT. Protein: CASSLTSGGTDTQYF.